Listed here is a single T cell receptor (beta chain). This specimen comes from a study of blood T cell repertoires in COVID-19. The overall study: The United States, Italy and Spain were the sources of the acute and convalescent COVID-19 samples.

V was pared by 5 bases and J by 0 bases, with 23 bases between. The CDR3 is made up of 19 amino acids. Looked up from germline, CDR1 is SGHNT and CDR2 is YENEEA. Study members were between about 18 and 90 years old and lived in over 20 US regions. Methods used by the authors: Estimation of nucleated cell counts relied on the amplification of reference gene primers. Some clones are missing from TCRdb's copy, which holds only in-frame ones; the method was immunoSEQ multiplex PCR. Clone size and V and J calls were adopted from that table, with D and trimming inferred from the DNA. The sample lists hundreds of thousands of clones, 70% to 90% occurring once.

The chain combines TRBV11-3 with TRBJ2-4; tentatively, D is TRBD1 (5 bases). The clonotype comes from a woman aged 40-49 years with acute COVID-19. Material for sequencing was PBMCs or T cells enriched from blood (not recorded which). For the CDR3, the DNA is TGTGCCAGCAGCATCGCGGCAGGGTTTCTCGGATTAGCCAAAAACATTCAGTACTTC. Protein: CASSIAAGFLGLAKNIQYF.